The 17 T cell receptor beta chains below come from one sample, sequenced in a study of regulatory T cells in long-lasting Graves disease. The time point was: persistent/refractory GD, antithyroid drugs over 5 years with positive TRAb. The TCR library was made from RNA that had been extracted from PBMCs in TRIzol. According to the study, TCR beta libraries were built with iRepertoire HTBI primers and CDR3-region Arm-PCR. TCRdb reprocessed the multiplex PCR reads with MiXCR, giving one entry per CDR3 protein. The sample comprises approximately 380,000 distinct CDR3 sequences, less than 25% of which are singletons, and 20% to 25% rests with the top ten. The sample consisted of peripheral blood mononuclear cells (PBMCs), taken when the disease was refractory, from a patient treated with antithyroid drugs. All receptors derive from a female donor with Graves disease.

This clonotype was observed at least ten times. CDR3 sequence reads: CASSTGRGSSYNSPLHF. CDR3 nucleotide sequence: TGTGCCAGCAGTACAGGGAGGGGGAGCTCCTATAATTCACCCCTCCACTTT. The gene calls are TRBV6-1 and TRBJ1-6, with D possibly matching TRBD1 (6 bases). The germline gives CDR1 MNHNS, CDR2 SASEGT. Between the trimmed V and J ends, which lost 5 bases and 0 bases, there was a span of 14 bases. The CDR3 is 17 amino acids.

This clonotype has ten or more counts. CDR3 region: CSVGGLAGGGGETQYF. In DNA, the CDR3 is TGCAGCGTTGGGGGACTAGCGGGAGGTGGAGGAGAGACCCAGTACTTC. The chain is built from TRBV29-1 and TRBJ2-5; TRBD2 agrees at 15 bases. This CDR3 spans 16 amino acids. Unmatched junction bases numbered 7, after V lost 4 bases and J lost 4 bases. Germline CDR1 reads SQVTM; CDR2 reads ANQGSEA.

The rearrangement links TRBV20-1 to TRBJ2-7, with 7 nucleotides matching TRBD1. J gave up 4 bases and V 6 bases, and 3 bases lay outside the gene matches. This CDR3 region has 11 residues. Germline loops: CDR1 DFQATT, CDR2 SNEGSKA (reference sequence). The DNA for the CDR3 is TGCAGTGCACAGACAGGGTACGAGCAGTACTTC. Amino acid sequence: CSAQTGYEQYF.

The V gene is TRBV19, the J gene TRBJ1-1; D may be TRBD1 (6 bases). Per germline, CDR1 LNHDA and CDR2 SQIVND (reference sequence). Trimming took 8 bases from V and 1 from J, leaving 17 bases between them. This CDR3 comprises 15 residues. CDR3 in DNA: TGTGCCAGTGGGGGCTTGGCAGGAGGGAACACTGAAGCTTTCTTT. Translated: CASGGLAGGNTEAFF.

The sample holds many counts of this clonotype. This chain joins TRBV10-3 and TRBJ2-2; the D gene is possibly TRBD1 (6 bases). The V end lost 6 bases, the J end lost 6 bases, and 14 bases lay between the germline ends. The CDR3 sequence is 14 residues long. CDR1 is ENHRY and CDR2 is SYGVKD in the germline V gene. The CDR3 nucleotides read TGTGCCATCAGAGCCAGGGGTGGTGCCGGGGAGCTGTTTTTT. This codes for CAIRARGGAGELFF.

J is TRBJ2-2 and V is TRBV9; no clear D gene. The V gene's germline CDR1 is SGDLS and CDR2 YYNGEE. CDR3 length equals 13 residues. V was cut by 3 bases and J by 6 bases, with 9 bases left in between. CDR3 protein: CASSASLPGELFF. In nucleotides, the CDR3 is TGTGCCAGCAGCGCCTCGTTGCCCGGGGAGCTGTTTTTT.

This clonotype was observed a handful of times. The V and J genes are TRBV5-1 and TRBJ1-6; D gene unclear. This CDR3 has 13 amino acids. Trimming removed 4 bases at V and 7 bases at J, with 9 bases between. CDR1 and CDR2 (germline): SGHRS, YFSETQ. For the CDR3, the DNA is TGCGCCAGCAGCGGGGTACCAAATTCACCCCTCCACTTT. This encodes CASSGVPNSPLHF.

V usage is TRBV6-5 and J usage is TRBJ1-1, with D maybe TRBD1 (6 bases). V lost 0 bases and J lost 0, with 11 bases in between. The CDR3 contains 16 residues. The germline CDR1 and CDR2 sequences are MNHEY and SVGAGI. DNA for the CDR3: TGTGCCAGCAGTTACTCGAGTCAGGGGATGAACACTGAAGCTTTCTTT. Its protein is CASSYSSQGMNTEAFF.

This clonotype was found a few times. The chain recombines TRBV20-1 with TRBJ2-1; 9 positions match TRBD1. With 4 bases clipped from V and 8 bases from J, the junction kept 12 bases outside the gene matches. The CDR3 consists of 15 residues. Germline V gene data show CDR1 as DFQATT and CDR2 as SNEGSKA (reference sequence). The CDR3 region is CSATRQGGSVDEQFF. The CDR3 DNA sequence: TGCAGTGCTACCCGACAGGGGGGATCGGTCGATGAGCAGTTCTTC.

This sequence joins TRBV2 and TRBJ2-3, with TRBD1 identical over 8 bases. Germline V lookup: CDR1 SNHLY, CDR2 FYNNEI. Trimming removed 6 bases from V and 3 bases from J; junction bases left unmatched: 5. The CDR3 has 14 amino acids. The CDR3 is CASRAGGATDTQYF. As DNA, the CDR3 is TGTGCCAGCAGAGCAGGGGGCGCAACAGATACGCAGTATTTT.

This chain connects TRBV3-1 to TRBJ1-6; no firm D call. V shed 0 bases and J shed 8 bases, with 11 bases lying between them. This CDR3 is built from 15 residues. The germline V gene encodes CDR1 LGHDT and CDR2 YNNKEL (reference sequence). The DNA for the CDR3 is TGTGCCAGCAGCCAAGACCCCTATCCTGATTCACCCCTCCACTTT. It codes for CASSQDPYPDSPLHF. Based on the CDR3 plus reference TRBV3-1 and TRBJ1-6, the full variable domain is DTAVSQTPKYLVTQMGNDKSIKCEQNLGHDTMYWYKQDSKKFLKIMFSYNNKELIINETVPNRFSPKSPDKAHLNLHINSLELGDSAVYFCASSQDPYPDSPLHFGNGTRLTVT.

This clonotype came up many times. J is TRBJ2-7 and V is TRBV6-2 or TRBV6-3; 9 positions agree with TRBD2. The CDR3 has 13 residues. Germline V gives CDR1 MNHEY, CDR2 SVGEGT. The ends lost 5 bases at V and 2 bases at J; junction bases unmatched: 1. The CDR3 loop reads CASSPSGTYEQYF. CDR3 DNA sequence: TGTGCCAGCAGTCCTAGCGGGACCTACGAGCAGTACTTC.

This clonotype was counted ten times or more. The chain has TRBV7-2 and TRBJ2-7; the D is unclear. CDR1 is SGHTA and CDR2 is FQGNSA in the germline V gene. This CDR3 spans 15 amino acids. Trimming removed 2 bases at V and 1 base at J, with 12 bases between. The CDR3 protein is CASSLTPIGSYEQYF. The CDR3 region has the DNA TGTGCCAGCAGCTTAACCCCGATAGGTTCCTACGAGCAGTACTTC.

This clonotype was counted many times. The chain combines TRBV2 with TRBJ2-7; 10 bases line up with TRBD2. CDR3 length: 15 amino acids. Unmatched junction bases numbered 10, after V lost 6 bases and J lost 5 bases. Germline lookup yields CDR1 SNHLY and CDR2 FYNNEI. CDR3 in amino acids: CASRKTGLARNEQYF. The CDR3 region has the DNA TGTGCCAGCAGAAAGACGGGACTAGCGAGGAACGAGCAGTACTTC.

This clonotype has just a few counts. The genes are TRBV5-1 and TRBJ2-5, with no clear D. CDR1 SGHRS and CDR2 YFSETQ come from the germline V gene. V was shortened by 4 bases and J by 0 bases, with 10 bases between the two germline ends. The CDR3 length is 14 residues. CDR3 region: CASSPDSNQETQYF. The CDR3 DNA reads as TGCGCCAGCAGCCCAGATTCCAACCAAGAGACCCAGTACTTC.

This clonotype was seen many times. The chain carries TRBV28 and TRBJ2-7; TRBD2 aligns across 9 bases. Trimming removed 4 bases from V and 2 bases from J; junction bases left unmatched: 12. The CDR3 is 17 amino acids. CDR1 is MDHEN, CDR2 SYDVKM, per germline. The CDR3: CASSSLGGTSTTYEQYF. DNA of the CDR3: TGTGCCAGCAGTTCGCTTGGAGGGACTAGCACCACCTACGAGCAGTACTTC.

The rearrangement links TRBV4-1 to TRBJ1-2; 12 bases are a match to TRBD1. The CDR3 sequence is 15 residues long. Trimming took 2 bases from V and 8 from J; bases not matched to a gene: 6. The germline V gene has CDR1 MGHRA and CDR2 YSYEKL. The CDR3 here is CASSQQGQGAWGYTF. DNA for the CDR3: TGCGCCAGCAGCCAACAGGGACAGGGGGCGTGGGGCTACACCTTC.